The T cell receptor (beta chain) under discussion was sequenced for a study of CD8 T cells in ankylosing spondylitis. Quantitative molecular-barcoded 5'-RACE generated the TCR beta libraries. TCRdb re-analysed the 5' RACE reads in MiXCR, keeping a single row per CDR3 protein. The sample lists 700,000 to 850,000 distinct CDR3 sequences, 12% occurring once. With respect to this clonotype: The antigen is not known.

Study conclusions and caveats: Relatively rare in peripheral blood, disease-linked clones were also CD8+. Apparently characteristic of ankylosing spondylitis blood was a TCR beta motif (about eight highly homologous variants).

Sequences were obtained from blood, either unsorted or a sorted T cell fraction (not recorded which). The TCR sequence derives from a male donor with ankylosing spondylitis.

The CDR3 DNA follows: TGCAGTGCTAGAGGGCCCCCCTTAGAGACCCAGTACTTC. Translation: CSARGPPLETQYF. The chain uses TRBV20-1 and TRBJ2-5; D unclear. CDR1 and CDR2 from the germline V gene are DFQATT and SNEGSKA (reference sequence). Trimming removed 1 base from V and 4 bases from J, with 10 bases in between. The CDR3 spans 13 residues.